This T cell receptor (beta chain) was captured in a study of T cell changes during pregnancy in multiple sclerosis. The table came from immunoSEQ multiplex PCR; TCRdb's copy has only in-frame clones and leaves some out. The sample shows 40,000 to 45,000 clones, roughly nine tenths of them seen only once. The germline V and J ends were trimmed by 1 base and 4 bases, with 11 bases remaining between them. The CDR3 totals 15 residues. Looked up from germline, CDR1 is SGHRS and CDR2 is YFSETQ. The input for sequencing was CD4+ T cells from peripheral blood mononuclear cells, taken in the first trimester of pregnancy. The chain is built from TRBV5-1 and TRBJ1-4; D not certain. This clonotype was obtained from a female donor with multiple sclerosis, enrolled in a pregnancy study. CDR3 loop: CASSLSTVGNEKLFF. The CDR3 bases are TGCGCCAGCAGCTTGTCCACCGTCGGTAATGAAAAACTGTTTTTT.